This is a list of T cell receptor beta chains from one sample in a study of beta chain features in type 1 diabetes. Libraries were prepared by immunoSEQ multiplex PCR; TCRdb keeps only in-frame clonotypes and omits some of them. The sample holds hundreds of thousands of clones; over 25% are singletons and the top ten take about 0.06%. Sequencing used naive CD4+ T cells from blood. These receptors came from a man aged 18 to 30 in good health. The CDR3 runs from the conserved cysteine through the conserved F or W. D genes are given only for firm matches. Clone size, where shown, is once, few, many, or a class for clones that have expanded.

d_gene | len | j_gene | abundance | v_gene | CDR3nt | CDR3aa
TRBD1 | 16 | TRBJ2-7 | - | TRBV5-1 | TGCGCCAGCAGCTTGGTTGGGACAGGGTTTTCAGGCGAGCAGTACTTC | CASSLVGTGFSGEQYF
TRBD2 | 15 | TRBJ2-7 | few | TRBV27 | TGTGCCAGCAGTCCGGGGACTAGCGGAACCTACGAGCAGTACTTC | CASSPGTSGTYEQYF
TRBD1 | 12 | TRBJ2-1 | - | TRBV30 | TGTGCCCGCGGACAGGGGGCCTCTGAGCAGTTCTTC | CARGQGASEQFF
TRBD2 | 16 | TRBJ2-1 | - | TRBV5-6 | TGTGCCAGCAGGCCCAGGACTAGCGGGAGCCGTAATGAGCAGTTCTTC | CASRPRTSGSRNEQFF
- | 13 | TRBJ1-2 | - | TRBV27 | TGTGCCAGCAGTCCCGCCCAGCGGGGTGGCTACACCTTC | CASSPAQRGGYTF
- | 14 | TRBJ1-5 | - | TRBV7-9 | TGTGCCAGCACCCAGGGTAATGGAAATCAGCCCCAGCATTTT | CASTQGNGNQPQHF
- | 13 | TRBJ1-2 | - | TRBV6-5 | TGTGCCAGCAGTTACAATGCAGGTTACGGCTACACCTTC | CASSYNAGYGYTF
- | 12 | TRBJ1-1 | few | TRBV25-1 | TGTGCCAGCAGTGATGGGGTAACGGTCGCTTTCTTT | CASSDGVTVAFF
- | 12 | TRBJ1-2 | few | TRBV29-1 | TGCAGCGTTGGTGAGGGAACCTATGGCTACACCTTC | CSVGEGTYGYTF
- | 14 | TRBJ2-3 | few | TRBV30 | TGTGCCTGGAGTGTACTTCAGGCGGGCGATACGCAGTATTTT | CAWSVLQAGDTQYF
- | 14 | TRBJ2-1 | few | TRBV18 | TGTGCCAGCTCACCCCCGAGCTCCTACAATGAGCAGTTCTTC | CASSPPSSYNEQFF
- | 13 | TRBJ2-1 | - | TRBV10-3 | TGTGCCACCTGGACAGACGCGTACAATGAGCAGTTCTTC | CATWTDAYNEQFF
- | 15 | TRBJ2-2 | - | TRBV30 | TGTGCCTGGAGTGACCAACCCAGGGTCACCGGGGAGCTGTTTTTT | CAWSDQPRVTGELFF
- | 12 | TRBJ1-3 | - | TRBV30 | TGTGCCTGGGGGACTGCTGGAAACACCATATATTTT | CAWGTAGNTIYF
- | 14 | TRBJ1-2 | once | TRBV29-1 | TGCAGCGTCACCTCTGGGGGGACCGCCTATGGCTACACCTTC | CSVTSGGTAYGYTF
TRBD1 | 16 | TRBJ2-1 | - | TRBV29-1 | TGCAGCGTTGTCCAGGGGGCGAGTTGGTCCTACAATGAGCAGTTCTTC | CSVVQGASWSYNEQFF
- | 15 | TRBJ2-7 | - | TRBV14 | TGTGCCAGCAGCCAAGGTACGCGGGCGAACTACGAGCAGTACTTC | CASSQGTRANYEQYF
TRBD1 | 14 | TRBJ1-4 | - | TRBV9 | TGTGCCAGCAGCGCAACAGGGGGAGGTGAAAAACTGTTTTTT | CASSATGGGEKLFF
TRBD2 | 13 | TRBJ2-5 | - | TRBV5-6 | TGTGCCAGCAGCCCAACTAGCGCGGAGACCCAGTACTTC | CASSPTSAETQYF
- | 14 | TRBJ2-1 | few | TRBV30 | TGTGCCTCGGGGACGGTCAGCTCCTACAATGAGCAGTTCTTC | CASGTVSSYNEQFF
TRBD2 | 12 | TRBJ2-7 | - | TRBV29-1 | TGCAGCGCCGTGGGAGGGTTCCACGAGCAGTACTTC | CSAVGGFHEQYF
- | 13 | TRBJ2-1 | few | TRBV29-1 | TGCAGCGTTGACAGGGGTGTCTACAATGCGCAGTTCTTC | CSVDRGVYNAQFF
- | 18 | TRBJ2-6 | - | TRBV7-9 | TGTGCCAGCAGCTTAGTCGTGTCGTATTTGCCTGGGGCCAACGTCCTGACTTTC | CASSLVVSYLPGANVLTF
- | 16 | TRBJ2-1 | - | TRBV6-5 | TGTGCCAGCAGTTACGGCGGGGCCGGGAGAGGGGGTGAGCAGTTCTTC | CASSYGGAGRGGEQFF
- | 15 | TRBJ1-2 | few | TRBV4-3 | TGCGCCAGCAGCCAAGATGTTAGCAGGGCCAGAGGCTACACCTTC | CASSQDVSRARGYTF
- | 11 | TRBJ2-7 | - | TRBV5-1 | TGCGCCAGCAGCTTACGGGGCGAGCAGTACTTC | CASSLRGEQYF
- | 12 | TRBJ1-1 | few | TRBV25-1 | TGTGCCAGCAGTGGGCTGCGACATGAAGCTTTCTTT | CASSGLRHEAFF
- | 14 | TRBJ2-3 | once | TRBV7-6 | TGTGCCAGCAGCCGCCGGGACTCTACAGATACGCAGTATTTT | CASSRRDSTDTQYF
TRBD2 | 14 | TRBJ2-1 | - | TRBV30 | TGTGCCTGGAGTCCCCTCTCTCCGGGACTAAAGCAGTTCTTC | CAWSPLSPGLKQFF
- | 12 | TRBJ1-5 | - | TRBV30 | TGTGCCTGGGCAGGTGATAATCAGCCCCAGCATTTT | CAWAGDNQPQHF
TRBD2 | 13 | TRBJ2-1 | few | TRBV29-1 | TGCAGCGTGGGGACTAGCGGATTCAATGAGCAGTTCTTC | CSVGTSGFNEQFF
- | 13 | TRBJ2-3 | - | TRBV27 | TGTGCCAGCAGGCGCTCTAGCACAGATACGCAGTATTTT | CASRRSSTDTQYF
TRBD2 | 14 | TRBJ2-7 | - | TRBV9 | TGTGCCAGCCCCTCCGGGACTAGCTCCTACGAGCAGTACTTC | CASPSGTSSYEQYF
- | 13 | TRBJ2-2 | - | TRBV9 | TGTGCCAGCAGCGTACATTTACCCGGGGAGCTGTTTTTT | CASSVHLPGELFF
TRBD1 | 17 | TRBJ1-5 | few | TRBV19 | TGTGCCAGTAGTATTTTTGGTGGTACAGGGGCTTACCAGCCCCAGCATTTT | CASSIFGGTGAYQPQHF
- | 14 | TRBJ1-1 | - | TRBV2 | TGTGCCAGCAGTGATAGGTACAGGGACACTGAAGCTTTCTTT | CASSDRYRDTEAFF
- | 15 | TRBJ2-3 | few | TRBV7-2 | TGTGCCAGCAGCCCGGCCAGGGCTAGCACAGATACGCAGTATTTT | CASSPARASTDTQYF
- | 13 | TRBJ2-7 | few | TRBV28 | TGTGCCAGCAGTTTTCCGGGGACCTACGAGCAGTACTTC | CASSFPGTYEQYF
- | 12 | TRBJ2-7 | few | TRBV25-1 | TGTGCCAGCAGTGAGGCAGCCTACGAGCAGTACTTC | CASSEAAYEQYF
- | 14 | TRBJ2-7 | - | TRBV18 | TGTGCCAGCTCTCCGGGTTCCCAGGCCTACGAGCAGTACTTC | CASSPGSQAYEQYF
TRBD1 | 12 | TRBJ1-4 | - | TRBV30 | TGTGCCTGGAAGGGGGCCCGGGAAAAACTGTTTTTT | CAWKGAREKLFF
- | 13 | TRBJ1-2 | few | TRBV9 | TGTGCCAGCAGCGTAAGCAGCAGCTATGGCTACACCTTC | CASSVSSSYGYTF
TRBD2 | 15 | TRBJ2-2 | - | TRBV2 | TGTGCCAGCACCGGACTAGCGGGAGGGTCCGGGGAGCTGTTTTTT | CASTGLAGGSGELFF
TRBD2 | 15 | TRBJ2-1 | - | TRBV5-1 | TGCGCCAGCAGCTTGGAACTAGCGAACTACAATGAGCAGTTCTTC | CASSLELANYNEQFF
TRBD2 | 18 | TRBJ2-2 | - | TRBV7-8 | TGTGCCAGCAGCTTAGGAGGGACTAGCTCATCGAACACCGGGGAGCTGTTTTTT | CASSLGGTSSSNTGELFF
- | 13 | TRBJ1-2 | once | TRBV28 | TGTGCCAGCAGTTTCTCGCACAACTATGGCTACACCTTC | CASSFSHNYGYTF
- | 14 | TRBJ2-3 | - | TRBV30 | TGTGCCTGGAGTGCCGGGGTTAGCACAGATACGCAGTATTTT | CAWSAGVSTDTQYF
TRBD2 | 16 | TRBJ2-5 | - | TRBV7-2 | TGTGCCAGCAGCTTAGCGATCCTAGCGGGAGCAGAGACCCAGTACTTC | CASSLAILAGAETQYF
- | 13 | TRBJ2-1 | - | TRBV5-1 | TGCGCCAGCATGCCTAGTACCTACAATGAGCAGTTCTTC | CASMPSTYNEQFF
- | 13 | TRBJ2-1 | - | TRBV30 | TGTGCCTGGAGTGGACTGGGATACAATGAGCAGTTCTTC | CAWSGLGYNEQFF
- | 15 | TRBJ2-1 | - | TRBV28 | TGTGCCAGCAGTACCCAAAAAGTGCCCTACAATGAGCAGTTCTTC | CASSTQKVPYNEQFF
TRBD2 | 16 | TRBJ2-3 | - | TRBV5-1 | TGCGCCAGCAGGGTAACTAGCGGGAGTAGCACAGATACGCAGTATTTT | CASRVTSGSSTDTQYF
- | 12 | TRBJ1-1 | - | TRBV5-1 | TGCGCCAGCAGAGGGGCGAACACTGAAGCTTTCTTT | CASRGANTEAFF
TRBD2 | 18 | TRBJ2-7 | few | TRBV9 | TGTGCCAGCAGCGTAGCTACTAGCGGGAAATTTGGGTCCTACGAGCAGTACTTC | CASSVATSGKFGSYEQYF
TRBD2 | 13 | TRBJ2-7 | - | TRBV6-5 | TGTGCCAGCAGTTTGGGACTAGCTGGGGAGCAGTACTTC | CASSLGLAGEQYF
- | 14 | TRBJ2-7 | few | TRBV30 | TGTGCCTGGCTCCCGGACAGGGACTACCACGAGCAGTACTTC | CAWLPDRDYHEQYF
- | 15 | TRBJ2-4 | - | TRBV30 | TGTGCCTGGAGTGAGGAGGCGGCCGTGAAAAACATTCAGTACTTC | CAWSEEAAVKNIQYF
- | 14 | TRBJ1-1 | - | TRBV27 | TGTGCCAGCAGTCGGTCTTTCTTGGGCACTGAAGCTTTCTTT | CASSRSFLGTEAFF